The rows below give T cell receptor beta chains drawn from one sample of a study of blood T cell repertoires in COVID-19. Sequencing used immunoSEQ multiplex PCR; TCRdb keeps in-frame clones, though not all of them. The sample includes about 280,000 clones, more than 75% of them seen just once. Sequencing was carried out using peripheral blood. The source of these receptors is a young woman who had recovered from COVID-19. Both conserved end residues are part of each CDR3. Each record gives: V gene, CDR3 protein.

>TRBV18
CASSDRGLTEAFF
>TRBV19
CASSFLGGNSYEQYF
>TRBV4-2
CASSQGVTANYEQYF
>TRBV11-2
CASSVYGGSYNEQFF
>TRBV27
CASRGLTFSYEQYF
>TRBV19
CASSIFGGDQETQYF
>TRBV6-2/TRBV6-3
CASSKTGTSREQYF
>TRBV7-9
CASSSGQGGEKLFF
>TRBV28
CASRLGTAYGYTF
>TRBV5-1
CASSLGYGKRYEQYF
>TRBV2
CASRYSGELFF
>TRBV7-9
CASSFDRYNSPLHF
>TRBV11-2
CASSLPLPAGGGETQYF
>TRBV5-1
CASSFGRQGTEAFF
>TRBV7-2
CASSSRPGQGPEKLFF
>TRBV5-5
CASSFRGAFQETQYF
>TRBV6-6
CASSYERVNTEAFF
>TRBV5-4
CASSPSGAATYEQYF
>TRBV12-5
CASGSGLQETQYF
>TRBV4-2
CASSQQPPREGQDTQYF
>TRBV10-3
CAISEEIQETQYF
>TRBV11-2
CASSSISDRAGQYF
>TRBV20-1
CSARPTGDYTF
>TRBV9
CASSFLTGTRYNEQFF
>TRBV9
CASSVVAGSYNEQFF
>TRBV6-5
CASSYKREGNTIYF
>TRBV30
CAWNGGLVNEQFF
>TRBV3-1/TRBV3-2
CASSRGQSNEKLFF
>TRBV4-3
CASSQESASGSYNEQFF
>TRBV4-3
CASSQTTGTKTGELFF
>TRBV5-4
CASSLSQQGVASF
>TRBV5-4
CASSLLGYSGIDTDTQYF
>TRBV7-9
CASSSRTDGTEAFF
>TRBV9
CASSVASGSDTQYF
>TRBV4-3
CASSQDPRGYYGYTF
>TRBV7-9
CASIPSEVYSGNTIYF
>TRBV2
CASSEIGTTQTQYF
>TRBV7-9
CASSYQGGAEAFF
>TRBV13
CASSLAGTSGGGETQYF
>TRBV28
CASSLGGEWAEKLFF
>TRBV3-1/TRBV3-2
CASSQDGVGTGSNGYTF
>TRBV6-5
CASSRGTEAFF
>TRBV29-1
CSVSLGGYTGELFF